This is a list of T cell receptor beta chains from one sample in a study of Graves' ophthalmopathy and Graves' hyperthyroidism. MiXCR, run by TCRdb on the multiplex PCR reads, gives a single entry per CDR3 protein. This table holds 400,000 or so distinct CDR3 sequences, approximately 15% found once. The sample consisted of peripheral blood. The receptors shown here come from a woman between 18 and 30 years old with stable Graves' hyperthyroidism. Both conserved end residues are trimmed from each CDR3.

TRBJ1-1	TRBV7-8	ASSPWGGRVNTEAF
TRBJ2-5	TRBV6-1	ASSPMVWTGETQY
TRBJ2-2	TRBV9	ATGPGPKTYGELF
TRBJ2-2	TRBV12-5	ASLSPNTGELF
TRBJ1-2	TRBV11-1	ASSLDGQIAVYGYT
TRBJ2-7	TRBV6-4	ASSDSPGPIYEQY
TRBJ1-1	TRBV5-4	ASSLGQSPPAEAF
TRBJ1-2	TRBV9	ASSPRLQGGNYGYT
TRBJ1-1	TRBV6-1	ASRVAGNTEAF
TRBJ2-7	TRBV28	ASSPPPGLAGSSYEQY
TRBJ2-2	TRBV7-9	ASSPGTTWGGELF
TRBJ1-1	TRBV2	ASSEKGLPVQGVGNTEAF
TRBJ1-1	TRBV12-3/TRBV12-4	ASSSDPDIRAF
TRBJ2-7	TRBV7-6	ASSDAGDGPWNEQY
TRBJ2-5	TRBV5-1	ASSSGLAGVQETQY
TRBJ1-5	TRBV6-5	ASSSTGEVHQPQH
TRBJ2-2	TRBV19	ASRRGDRDLTGELF
TRBJ2-5	TRBV11-1	ASSPRDRWETQY
TRBJ2-5	TRBV10-3	AISESTLAGGWQETQY
TRBJ2-5	TRBV5-1	ASSLGVGELQETQY
TRBJ2-7	TRBV19	ATGLGYEQY
TRBJ2-3	TRBV20-1	SAPRGVSHTQY
TRBJ1-1	TRBV5-4	ASSLGFSGDTEAF
TRBJ2-4	TRBV18	ASSPEEAAKNIQY
TRBJ2-7	TRBV7-8	ASSLGRGGSSYEQY
TRBJ2-2	TRBV4-2	ASSQDFLAGGRVYTGELF
TRBJ2-4	TRBV11-2	ASSSQGGTLNIQY
TRBJ2-7	TRBV2	ASSDRGTIYEQY
TRBJ1-1	TRBV19	ASSIRTGADTEAF
TRBJ2-5	TRBV7-8	ASSANLPETQY
TRBJ2-7	TRBV4-2	ASSQEGDRGEYRDAYEQY
TRBJ1-5	TRBV7-8	ASSFPGTGEGTNQPQH
TRBJ2-7	TRBV19	ASSGRQGNSYEQY
TRBJ1-2	TRBV29-1	SDYRGRAYGYT
TRBJ1-1	TRBV19	ASSIEQGWTEAF
TRBJ2-2	TRBV14	ASSQVAYGELF
TRBJ2-7	TRBV20-1	SARGRLNYEQY
TRBJ1-2	TRBV9	ASSGDTLYGYT
TRBJ1-2	TRBV10-3	AISGGHNYGYT
TRBJ1-5	TRBV2	ASSEEGSNQPQH
TRBJ1-1	TRBV27	ASSLSTGAF
TRBJ2-2	TRBV6-2/TRBV6-3	ASRRWWGNTGELF
TRBJ2-2	TRBV6-1	ASSRTGTGGKELF
TRBJ2-7	TRBV5-1	ASSFYPGTVAYEQY
TRBJ1-2	TRBV20-1	SAFARGERNYGYT
TRBJ1-1	TRBV18	ASSPYGVKTEAF